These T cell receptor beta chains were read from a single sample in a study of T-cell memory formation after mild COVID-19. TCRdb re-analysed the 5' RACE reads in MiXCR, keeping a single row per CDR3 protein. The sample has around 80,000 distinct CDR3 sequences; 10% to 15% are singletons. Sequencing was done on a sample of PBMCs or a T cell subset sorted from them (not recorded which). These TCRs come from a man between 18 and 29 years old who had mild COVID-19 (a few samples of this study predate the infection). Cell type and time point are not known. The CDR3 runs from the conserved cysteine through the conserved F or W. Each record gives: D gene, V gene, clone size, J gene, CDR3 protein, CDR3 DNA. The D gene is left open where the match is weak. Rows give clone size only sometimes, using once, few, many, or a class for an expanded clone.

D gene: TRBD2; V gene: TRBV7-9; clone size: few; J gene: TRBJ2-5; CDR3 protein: CASSFPRLAGGRETQYF; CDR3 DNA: TGTGCCAGCAGCTTCCCTAGACTAGCGGGGGGGCGAGAGACCCAGTACTTC
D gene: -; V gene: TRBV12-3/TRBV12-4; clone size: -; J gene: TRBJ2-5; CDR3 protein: CASSPGQLLTQYF; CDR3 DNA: TGTGCCAGCAGTCCCGGACAGCTCTTGACCCAGTACTTC
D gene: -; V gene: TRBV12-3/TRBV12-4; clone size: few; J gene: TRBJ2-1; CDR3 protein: CASTRTAKEQFF; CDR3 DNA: TGTGCCAGCACCAGGACAGCCAAAGAGCAGTTCTTC
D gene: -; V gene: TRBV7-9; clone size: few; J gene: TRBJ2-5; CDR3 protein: CASSPEEHRLPAETQYF; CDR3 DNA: TGTGCCAGCAGCCCCGAGGAGCACCGGTTACCAGCGGAGACCCAGTACTTC
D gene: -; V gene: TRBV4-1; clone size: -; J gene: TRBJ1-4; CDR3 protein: CASRGVGEKLFF; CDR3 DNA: TGCGCCAGCAGGGGAGTCGGGGAAAAACTGTTTTTT
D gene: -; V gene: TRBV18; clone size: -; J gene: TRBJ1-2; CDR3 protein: CASSPPAGLLNGYTF; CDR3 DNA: TGTGCCAGCTCACCACCAGCGGGGCTACTTAATGGCTACACCTTC
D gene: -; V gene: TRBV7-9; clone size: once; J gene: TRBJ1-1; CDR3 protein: CASSPADSPVAEAFF; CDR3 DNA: TGTGCCAGCAGCCCTGCGGACAGCCCCGTGGCTGAAGCTTTCTTT
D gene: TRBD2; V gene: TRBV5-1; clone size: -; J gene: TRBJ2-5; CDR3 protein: CASSLAGGGQETQYF; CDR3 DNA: TGCGCCAGCAGCTTGGCCGGCGGGGGGCAAGAGACCCAGTACTTC
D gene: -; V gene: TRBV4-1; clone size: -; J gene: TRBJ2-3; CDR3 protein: CASSPLYNTDTQYF; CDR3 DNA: TGCGCCAGCAGCCCTTTGTACAACACAGATACGCAGTATTTT
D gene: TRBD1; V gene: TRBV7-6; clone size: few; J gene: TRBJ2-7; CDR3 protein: CASSLAIRGPSYEQYF; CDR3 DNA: TGTGCCAGCAGCTTAGCAATAAGGGGGCCAAGTTACGAGCAGTACTTC
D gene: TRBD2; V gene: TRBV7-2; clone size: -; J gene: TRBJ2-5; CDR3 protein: CASSPRHPGLEETQYF; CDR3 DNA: TGTGCCAGCAGCCCGAGGCATCCGGGACTAGAAGAGACCCAGTACTTC
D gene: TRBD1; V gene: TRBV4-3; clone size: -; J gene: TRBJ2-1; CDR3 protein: CASSQDLGTGSNEQFF; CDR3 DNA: TGCGCCAGCAGCCAAGATCTGGGGACAGGGTCTAATGAGCAGTTCTTC
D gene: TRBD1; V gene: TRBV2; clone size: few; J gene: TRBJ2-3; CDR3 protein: CASSEVGTGVADTQYF; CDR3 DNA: TGTGCCAGCAGTGAAGTTGGGACAGGGGTTGCGGATACGCAGTATTTT
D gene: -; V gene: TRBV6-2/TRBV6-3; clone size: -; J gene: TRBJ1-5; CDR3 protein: CASSYVGNQPQHF; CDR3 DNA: TGTGCCAGCAGTTACGTTGGCAATCAGCCCCAGCATTTT
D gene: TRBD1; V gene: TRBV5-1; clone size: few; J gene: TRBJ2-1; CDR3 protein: CASRYRDRGVDEQFF; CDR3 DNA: TGCGCCAGCCGATATCGGGACAGGGGGGTTGATGAGCAGTTCTTC
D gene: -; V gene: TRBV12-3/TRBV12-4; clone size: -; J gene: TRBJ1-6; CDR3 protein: CASSPDRSNSPLHF; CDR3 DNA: TGTGCCAGCAGCCCCGACAGGAGTAACTCACCCCTCCACTTT
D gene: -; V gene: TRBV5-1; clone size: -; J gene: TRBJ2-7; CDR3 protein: CASRGTQTYEQYF; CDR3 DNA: TGCGCCAGCAGGGGGACTCAAACCTACGAGCAGTACTTC
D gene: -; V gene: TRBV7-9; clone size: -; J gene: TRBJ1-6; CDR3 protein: CASSSGVDNSPLHF; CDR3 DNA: TGTGCCAGCAGCTCTGGGGTAGATAATTCACCCCTCCACTTT
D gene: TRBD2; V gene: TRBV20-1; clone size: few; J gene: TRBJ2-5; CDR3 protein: CSASAPGASGQETQYF; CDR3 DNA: TGCAGTGCTAGTGCCCCAGGGGCTAGCGGGCAAGAGACCCAGTACTTC
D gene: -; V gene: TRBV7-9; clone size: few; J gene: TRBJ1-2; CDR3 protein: CASSLVGTFYGYTF; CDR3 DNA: TGTGCCAGCAGCTTAGTTGGCACCTTCTATGGCTACACCTTC
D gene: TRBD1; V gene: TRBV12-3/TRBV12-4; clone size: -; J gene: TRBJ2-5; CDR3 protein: CASSSVRGHRGAQYF; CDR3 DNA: TGTGCCAGCAGTTCCGTGAGGGGACACAGGGGGGCCCAGTACTTC
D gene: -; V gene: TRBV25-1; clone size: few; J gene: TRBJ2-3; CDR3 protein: CASSERDNPTDTQYF; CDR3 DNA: TGTGCCAGCAGTGAAAGGGACAATCCCACAGATACGCAGTATTTT
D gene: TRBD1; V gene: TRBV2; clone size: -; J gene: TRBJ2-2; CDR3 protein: CAIPGQFGGELFF; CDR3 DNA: TGTGCCATACCGGGACAGTTCGGCGGGGAGCTGTTTTTT
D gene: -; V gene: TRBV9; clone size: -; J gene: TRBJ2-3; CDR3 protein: CASSVVGGYTDTQYF; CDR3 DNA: TGTGCCAGCAGCGTAGTTGGGGGATACACAGATACGCAGTATTTT
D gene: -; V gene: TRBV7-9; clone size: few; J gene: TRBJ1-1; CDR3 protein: CASRDTLGAAEAFF; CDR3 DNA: TGTGCCAGCAGGGATACCCTTGGTGCCGCTGAAGCTTTCTTT
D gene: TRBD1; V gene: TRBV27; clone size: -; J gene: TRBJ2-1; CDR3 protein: CASSLRQGAYNEQFF; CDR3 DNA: TGTGCCAGCAGTTTACGACAGGGAGCCTACAATGAGCAGTTCTTC
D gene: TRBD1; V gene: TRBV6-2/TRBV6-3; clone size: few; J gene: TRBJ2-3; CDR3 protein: CASRSDRGPTDTQYF; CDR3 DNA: TGTGCCAGCAGATCCGACAGGGGGCCCACAGATACGCAGTATTTT
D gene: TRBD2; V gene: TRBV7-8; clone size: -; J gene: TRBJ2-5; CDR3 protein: CASSVSGGADETQYF; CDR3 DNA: TGTGCCAGCAGCGTTAGCGGGGGGGCTGATGAGACCCAGTACTTC
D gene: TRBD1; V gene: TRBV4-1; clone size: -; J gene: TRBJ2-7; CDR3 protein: CASSQVETGSSYEQYF; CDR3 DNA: TGCGCCAGCAGCCAAGTCGAGACAGGGTCCTCCTACGAGCAGTACTTC
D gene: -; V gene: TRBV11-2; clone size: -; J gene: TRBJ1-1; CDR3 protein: CASSSSAEAFF; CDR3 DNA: TGTGCCAGCAGCTCCTCGGCTGAAGCTTTCTTT
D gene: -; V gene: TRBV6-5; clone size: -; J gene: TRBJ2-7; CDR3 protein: CASSYSWGDTYEQYF; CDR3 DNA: TGTGCCAGCAGTTACTCTTGGGGGGATACCTACGAGCAGTACTTC
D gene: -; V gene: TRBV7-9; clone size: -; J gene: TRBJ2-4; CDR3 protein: CASSYGESRQYF; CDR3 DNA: TGTGCCAGCAGCTACGGTGAGAGTAGGCAGTACTTC
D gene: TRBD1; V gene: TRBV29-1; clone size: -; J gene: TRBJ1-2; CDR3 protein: CSVGDSYGYTF; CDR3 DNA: TGCAGCGTAGGGGACAGCTATGGCTACACCTTC
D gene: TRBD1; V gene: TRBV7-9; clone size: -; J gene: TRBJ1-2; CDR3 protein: CASSKSTGTGRYGYTF; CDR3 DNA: TGTGCCAGCAGCAAATCTACCGGGACAGGAAGATATGGCTACACCTTC
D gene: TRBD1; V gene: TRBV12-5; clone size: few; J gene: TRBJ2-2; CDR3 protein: CASGRDRAGELFF; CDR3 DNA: TGTGCTAGTGGCCGGGACAGGGCCGGGGAGCTGTTTTTT
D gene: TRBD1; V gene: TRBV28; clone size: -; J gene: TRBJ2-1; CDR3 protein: CASSRDSNYNEQFF; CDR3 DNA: TGTGCCAGCAGCCGGGACAGCAACTACAATGAGCAGTTCTTC
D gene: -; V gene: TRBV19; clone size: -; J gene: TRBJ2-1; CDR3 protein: CASMQMDGSDEQFF; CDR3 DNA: TGTGCCAGTATGCAAATGGACGGGTCCGATGAGCAGTTCTTC
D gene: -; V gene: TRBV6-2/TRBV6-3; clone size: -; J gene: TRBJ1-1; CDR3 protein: CASSYDNRANRGTEAFF; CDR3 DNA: TGTGCCAGCAGTTACGACAACCGGGCTAACCGAGGGACTGAAGCTTTCTTT
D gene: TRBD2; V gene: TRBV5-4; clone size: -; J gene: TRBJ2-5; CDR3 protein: CASSPDAGGETQYF; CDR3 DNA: TGTGCCAGCAGCCCGGATGCGGGGGGAGAGACCCAGTACTTC
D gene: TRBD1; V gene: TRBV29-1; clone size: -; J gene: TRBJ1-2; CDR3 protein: CSVEIGNIGGSNYGYTF; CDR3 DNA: TGCAGCGTTGAAATCGGTAATATAGGGGGCTCTAACTATGGCTACACCTTC
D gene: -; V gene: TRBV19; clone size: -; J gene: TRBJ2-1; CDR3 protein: CASRISDSYNEQFF; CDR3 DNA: TGTGCCAGTAGGATTAGCGACTCCTACAATGAGCAGTTCTTC
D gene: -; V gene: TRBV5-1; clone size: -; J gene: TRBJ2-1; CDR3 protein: CASSLFAGTDNEQFF; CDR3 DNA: TGCGCCAGCAGCTTGTTTGCGGGGACCGACAATGAGCAGTTCTTC
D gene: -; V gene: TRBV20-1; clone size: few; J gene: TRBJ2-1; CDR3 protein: CSADGYNEQFF; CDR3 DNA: TGCAGTGCGGACGGCTACAATGAGCAGTTCTTC
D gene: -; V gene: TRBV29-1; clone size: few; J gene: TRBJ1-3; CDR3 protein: CSVEDLRGAGNTIYF; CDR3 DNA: TGCAGCGTTGAAGATCTGCGAGGAGCTGGAAACACCATATATTTT
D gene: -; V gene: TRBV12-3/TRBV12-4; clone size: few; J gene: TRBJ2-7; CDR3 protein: CASSVGVEQYF; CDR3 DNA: TGTGCCAGCAGTGTAGGGGTCGAGCAGTACTTC
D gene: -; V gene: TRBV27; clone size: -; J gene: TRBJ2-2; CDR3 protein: CASRVGAGELFF; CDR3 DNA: TGTGCCAGCAGGGTAGGGGCCGGGGAGCTGTTTTTT
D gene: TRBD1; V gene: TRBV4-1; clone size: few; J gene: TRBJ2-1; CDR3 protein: CASSHRLQDRVLHEQFF; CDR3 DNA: TGCGCCAGCAGCCACAGACTCCAGGACAGGGTCCTTCATGAGCAGTTCTTC
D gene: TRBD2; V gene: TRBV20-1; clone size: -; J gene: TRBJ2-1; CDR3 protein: CSASPGVAGEQFF; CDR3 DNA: TGCAGTGCTTCTCCTGGGGTAGCGGGTGAGCAGTTCTTC
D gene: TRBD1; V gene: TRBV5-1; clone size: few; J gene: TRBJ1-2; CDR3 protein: CASSPKGTAPYYGYTF; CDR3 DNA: TGCGCCAGCAGCCCCAAGGGGACAGCCCCTTACTATGGCTACACCTTC
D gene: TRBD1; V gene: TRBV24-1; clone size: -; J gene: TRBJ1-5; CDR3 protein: CATSDPDRDGNQPQHF; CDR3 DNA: TGTGCCACCAGTGACCCGGACAGGGATGGCAATCAGCCCCAGCATTTT
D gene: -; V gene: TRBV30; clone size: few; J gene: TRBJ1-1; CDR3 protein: CAWRAANTEAFF; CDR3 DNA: TGTGCCTGGAGGGCGGCTAACACTGAAGCTTTCTTT
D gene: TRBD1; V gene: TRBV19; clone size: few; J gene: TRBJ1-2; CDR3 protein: CASSTGTGELYGYTF; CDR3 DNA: TGTGCCAGTAGTACTGGGACAGGGGAACTCTATGGCTACACCTTC